The 11 T cell receptor beta chains in this list originate from one sample, sequenced in a study of read filtering for tumor transcriptome and immune sequencing. Molecular barcoded adaptors covering alpha/delta and beta/gamma chains were used on roughly 400 ng RNA. TCRdb passed the reads through MiXCR, listing each CDR3 protein once. The table has 25,000 or so distinct CDR3 sequences, approximately 22% seen once; the top ten hold about a sixth. The sequencing input was a population of CD138-negative cells sorted from bone marrow. Receptors originate from a donor at least 40 years old with multiple myeloma.

This clonotype was observed at least ten times. The chain couples TRBV18 to TRBJ2-1, with TRBD2 matching over 7 bases. The CDR3 sequence is 15 residues long. CDR1 and CDR2 (germline): KGHSH, LQKENI. V trimming: 3 bases; J trimming: 1 base; junction bases outside the gene matches: 3. CDR3: CASSPQRESYNEQFF. As DNA, the CDR3 is TGTGCCAGCTCACCGCAGCGGGAATCCTACAATGAGCAGTTCTTC.

By sample share, this clonotype is medium-sized. The chain is built from TRBV7-3 and TRBJ2-1; 7 bases align to TRBD2. Germline loops: CDR1 SGHTA, CDR2 FQGTGA. J was trimmed by 0 bases and V by 5 bases; bases with no gene match: 4. The CDR3 covers 15 residues. CDR3 in amino acids: CASSITSDSYNEQFF. The CDR3 region has the DNA TGTGCCAGCAGCATCACTAGCGACTCCTACAATGAGCAGTTCTTC. Supplemented by reference TRBV7-3 and TRBJ2-1, the full variable domain reads GAGVSQTPSNKVTEKGKYVELRCDPISGHTALYWYRQSLGQGPEFLIYFQGTGAADDSGLPNDRFFAVRPEGSVSTLKIQRTERGDSAVYLCASSITSDSYNEQFFGPGTRLTVL.

The V and J genes are TRBV7-9 and TRBJ1-2; D possibly corresponds to TRBD1 (6 bases). The length of the CDR3 is 15 residues. The germline V gene has CDR1 SEHNR and CDR2 FQNEAQ (reference sequence). The V end was cut by 5 bases, the J end by 4 bases, with 17 bases between. The CDR3 bases are TGTGCCAGCAGCCCCACGGACAGTGGAGCCTATGGCTACACCTTC. Its translation: CASSPTDSGAYGYTF.

Concerning this clonotype: A far larger clone differs by one base, so this is likely a read error. The chain uses TRBV5-4 and TRBJ1-1; tentative D call: TRBD1 (5 bases). The CDR3 runs 16 residues. Germline V gives CDR1 SGHNT, CDR2 YYREEE (reference sequence). V lost 4 bases to trimming and J lost 1 base, with 17 bases between them. The CDR3 here is CASSLGGDSANTEAFF. CDR3 sequence (DNA): TGTGCCAGCAGCCTCGGGGGGGACTCCGCGAACACTGAAGCTTTCTTT. Filled out from reference TRBV5-4 and TRBJ1-1, the complete variable domain reads ETGVTQSPTHLIKTRGQQVTLRCSSQSGHNTVSWYQQALGQGPQFIFQYYREEENGRGNFPPRFSGLQFPNYSSELNVNALELDDSALYLCASSLGGDSANTEAFFGQGTRLTVV.

There are many counts of this clonotype. The rearrangement joins TRBV28 to TRBJ2-3; 8 nucleotides agree with TRBD1. The CDR3 runs to 15 residues. The V gene's germline CDR1 is MDHEN and CDR2 SYDVKM. V gave up 3 bases and J gave up 1 base; unmatched junction bases: 3. The CDR3: CASSLTGVRTDTQYF. CDR3 DNA sequence: TGTGCCAGCAGTTTGACAGGGGTCCGCACAGATACGCAGTATTTT.

This clonotype was picked up a small number of times. V gene TRBV6-5 combines with J gene TRBJ1-3, with D perhaps TRBD1 (6 bases). Looked up from germline, CDR1 is MNHEY and CDR2 is SVGAGI. Trimming took 4 bases from V and 0 from J, leaving 10 bases between them. This CDR3 has 15 amino acids. The CDR3 loop is CASSLQGSSGNTIYF. The CDR3 DNA sequence: TGTGCCAGCAGTTTACAGGGTTCCTCTGGAAACACCATATATTTT.

This clonotype was seen many times. The chain combines TRBV6-1 with TRBJ2-7; a weak D match, TRBD1 (6 bases). Between the trimmed V and J ends, which lost 7 bases and 6 bases, there was a span of 16 bases. This CDR3 has 13 amino acids. Germline V gene data show CDR1 as MNHNS and CDR2 as SASEGT. The CDR3 protein is CASTPHIGGEQYF. CDR3 bases: TGTGCCAGCACCCCCCATATAGGGGGCGAGCAGTACTTC.

This clonotype was recorded at least ten times. The CDR3 is CASSVNPGHSTNYGYTF. CDR3 DNA sequence: TGTGCCAGCAGTGTGAACCCAGGACACTCTACTAACTATGGCTACACCTTC. The chain carries TRBV6-1 and TRBJ1-2; a possible D gene is TRBD1 (5 bases). Trimming took 4 bases from V and 0 from J, leaving 18 bases between them. Germline V gene lookup returns CDR1 MNHNS and CDR2 SASEGT. The CDR3 covers 17 residues.

This clonotype was seen repeatedly, ten times or more. The genes are TRBV2 and TRBJ2-7, with D uncertain. Germline CDR1 SNHLY, CDR2 FYNNEI. Deletions cut 7 bases from V and 0 bases from J, with 13 bases between. This CDR3 is built from 14 residues. The CDR3 DNA follows: TGTGCCAGCATTCTCGATCGTGCCTCCTACGAGCAGTACTTC. Its translation: CASILDRASYEQYF.

Note on this clonotype: A far larger clone is off by one base, so a read error is likely. V usage is TRBV4-1 and J usage is TRBJ2-2; D perhaps matches TRBD2 (5 bases). CDR1 and CDR2 from the germline V gene are MGHRA and YSYEKL. The CDR3 runs to 13 residues. The CDR3 DNA sequence: TGTGCCAGCAGCGGCGGTGCCGCCAGGGAGCTGTTTTTT. Its protein product is CASSGGAARELFF.

This clonotype ranks as medium-sized. CDR3 region: CASSLALGGTEAFF. The DNA of the CDR3 is TGTGCCAGCAGCTTAGCGTTGGGGGGCACTGAAGCTTTCTTT. The chain employs TRBV7-8 and TRBJ1-1, with D tentatively TRBD1 (5 bases). The germline gives CDR1 SGHVS, CDR2 FQNEAQ. Trimming took 0 bases from V and 4 from J, leaving 9 bases between them. This CDR3 has 14 amino acids.